This T cell receptor (beta chain) emerged from a study of radiotherapy plus CTLA-4 blockade in lung cancer. At the level of the study: Disease control was achieved by 31% of patients, and objective responses by about 19%.

Germline assignment: CDR1 SNHLY and CDR2 FYNNEI. V shed 6 bases and J 4 bases; nucleotides not matched to a gene: 6. This CDR3 spans 14 amino acids. A word on this clone: Its antigen is undetermined.

The study, taken as a whole, reports: In blood, after radiotherapy plus ipilimumab, tumor-derived TCR clones expanded. Together with interferon-beta, which increased in serum after radiation, early dynamic changes in blood T cell clones were reportedly the best predictors of response.

The assay was immunoSEQ multiplex PCR, and TCRdb's table has in-frame clones only and misses some. The table lists over 85,000 clones, approximately 80% of them singletons. Ipilimumab-mediated CTLA-4 blockade plus focal radiation was given to patients having chemo-refractory metastatic non-small-cell lung cancer. The chain carries TRBV2 and TRBJ1-1, with 9 bases matching TRBD1. The sequencing here drew on peripheral blood, taken from a patient treated with radiotherapy plus ipilimumab. The clonotype originates from a human donor with non-small cell lung cancer that progressed on radiotherapy plus ipilimumab. The CDR3 spells CASSTDRGVTEAFF. The DNA for the CDR3 is TGTGCCAGCAGCACGGACAGGGGAGTCACTGAAGCTTTCTTT.